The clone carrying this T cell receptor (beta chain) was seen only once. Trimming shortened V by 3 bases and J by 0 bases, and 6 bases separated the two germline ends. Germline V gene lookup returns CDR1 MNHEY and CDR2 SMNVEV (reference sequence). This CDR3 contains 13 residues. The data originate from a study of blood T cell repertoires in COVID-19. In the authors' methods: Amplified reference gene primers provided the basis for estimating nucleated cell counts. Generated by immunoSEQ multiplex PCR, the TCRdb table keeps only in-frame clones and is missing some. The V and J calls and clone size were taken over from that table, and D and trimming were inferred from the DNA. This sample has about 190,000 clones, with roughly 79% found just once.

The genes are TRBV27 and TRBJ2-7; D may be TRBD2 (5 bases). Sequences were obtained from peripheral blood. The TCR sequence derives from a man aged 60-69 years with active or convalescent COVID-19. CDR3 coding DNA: TGTGCCAGCAGTTTGGCGGGCTCCTACGAGCAGTACTTC. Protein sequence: CASSLAGSYEQYF.